This entry describes one T cell receptor (beta chain). The clone's antigen remains unknown. No qualities accompany the bases; no much larger clone lies one base away. The data are from a study of T cell responses to AZD1222 COVID-19 vaccine (dated by TCRdb to about 2021). Concerning the study at large: AZD1222 recipients whose second dose came at about 4 weeks and those whose second dose came at about 12 weeks were combined into one group, since spike-specific TCR depth and breadth did not differ between the two schedules. Trial participants were enrolled into age subgroups of 18-55, 56-69 and 70-plus years, which contained 148, 28 and 57 TCR-sequenced participants, respectively. A total of roughly 240 trial participants underwent TCR sequencing, of whom 207 received two doses of AZD1222 and roughly 25 received two doses of the MenACWY control vaccine.

The time point label corresponds to: baseline before first vaccination. Vaccinee samples were obtained from the UK trials COV001 and COV002, which included a single-blind randomized controlled phase 2/3 trial of AZD1222 (ChAdOx1 nCoV-19) in healthy adults. Trial participant PBMC samples were collected at day 0 and day 28 after the second dose for TCRbeta chain sequencing. V lost 3 bases and J lost 3 bases; the stretch between them is 8 bases long. There are 13 amino acids in the CDR3, from cysteine to phenylalanine inclusive. Only the CDR3 DNA is retained, 39 bases long and in frame from the first base. CDR1 KGHSH and CDR2 LQKENI were looked up in the germline V gene. The full study reports these points: A significant rise in spike-specific TCR breadth and depth was observed after two AZD1222 doses relative to day 0 and relative to MenACWY recipients. Epitopes outside the regions mutated in the B.1.351 and B.1.1.7 variants were reportedly recognized by nearly half of the unique spike-specific TCRs. Conclusions about previously exposed vaccinees are limited, since just a handful of AZD1222 recipients were seropositive for SARS-CoV-2 at baseline. In the small 56-69-year group, the increase in depth fell short of significance, most likely because of low power. Most participants were white British and females outnumbered males, and the authors suggested that clonal diversity may have been underestimated. Because no samples from the day 14 peak response were available, repertoires could be characterized only after the peak T cell response. The vaccine-associated CD4 TCRs covered the entire spike protein, and the dominant responses fell in regions 160-218 and 743-854.

The CDR3 regions of human TCRbeta chains were subjected to immunosequencing. The authors' pipeline ran thus. Repertoire TCRs were matched against a reference library of SARS-CoV-2-specific TCRs generated with the MIRA antigen-specificity platform. Breadth was defined as the fraction of unique TCRs that were SARS-CoV-2-associated, and depth was defined as the fraction of total T cells that were SARS-CoV-2-associated. Using the MIRA data, each spike-specific TCR was mapped to the spike region that the TCR reacts to and placed in a CD4 or CD8 class. Log10-transformed breadth and depth values were compared by one-way ANOVA with Sidak's multiple comparisons tests. As stored in TCRdb, this immuneACCESS dataset retains in-frame rearrangements with V and J assigned. A fraction of the clones does not appear; measured against another copy, unresolved V genes explain less than half of the discrepancy, and the remainder lacks a known reason. That table is the source of V, J and clone size, and D and trimming were worked out from the DNA. The sample has around 120,000 clones on record, approximately 90% of them singletons. 11% to 15% of the sample rests with the top ten.

The sequence is built from TRBV18 and TRBJ1-2, and TRBD1 may be the D gene, going by 5 matching bases. The clonotype comes from an adult in good health. Specimen: peripheral blood, collected on day 0 of AZD1222 vaccination. DNA sequence: TGTGCCAGCTCACCCTTGACAGACTATGGCTACACCTTC. Translated, it reads CASSPLTDYGYTF.